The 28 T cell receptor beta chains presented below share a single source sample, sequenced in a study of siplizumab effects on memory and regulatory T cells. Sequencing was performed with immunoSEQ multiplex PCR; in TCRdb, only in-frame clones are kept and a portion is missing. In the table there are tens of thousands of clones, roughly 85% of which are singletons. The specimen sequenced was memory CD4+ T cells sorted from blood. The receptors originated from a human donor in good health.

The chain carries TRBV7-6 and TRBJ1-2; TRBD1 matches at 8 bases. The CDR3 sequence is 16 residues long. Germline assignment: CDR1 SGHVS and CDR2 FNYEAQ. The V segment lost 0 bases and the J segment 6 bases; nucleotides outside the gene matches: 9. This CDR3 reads CASSLALGVTGDGYTF. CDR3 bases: TGTGCCAGCAGCTTAGCGCTCGGGGTGACAGGGGATGGCTACACCTTC.

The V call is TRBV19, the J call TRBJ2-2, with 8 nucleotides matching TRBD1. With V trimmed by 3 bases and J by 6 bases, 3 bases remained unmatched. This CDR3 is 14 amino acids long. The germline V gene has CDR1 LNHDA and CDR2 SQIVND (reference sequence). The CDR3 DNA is TGTGCCAGTAGTATTCGACAGGGGCCCGGGGAGCTGTTTTTT. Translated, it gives CASSIRQGPGELFF.

The CDR3 DNA reads TGTGCCAGCAGCCCTAATGCGGGAGGGGAGGAGACCCAGTACTTC. This codes for CASSPNAGGEETQYF. The chain has TRBV11-2 and TRBJ2-5, with 9 bases identical to TRBD2. Trimming took 5 bases from V and 5 from J; bases not matched to a gene: 9. The CDR3 runs 15 residues. The germline CDR1 and CDR2 sequences are SGHAT and FQNNGV. Full variable domain (remainder filled in from reference TRBV11-2 and TRBJ2-5): EAGVAQSPRYKIIEKRQSVAFWCNPISGHATLYWYQQILGQGPKLLIQFQNNGVVDDSQLPKDRFSAERLKGVDSTLKIQPAKLEDSAVYLCASSPNAGGEETQYFGPGTRLLVL.

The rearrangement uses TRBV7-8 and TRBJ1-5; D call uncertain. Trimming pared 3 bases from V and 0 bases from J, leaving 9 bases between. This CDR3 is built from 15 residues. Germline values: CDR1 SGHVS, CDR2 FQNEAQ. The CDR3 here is CASSFGVNSNQPQHF. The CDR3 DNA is TGTGCCAGCAGCTTTGGAGTAAATAGCAATCAGCCCCAGCATTTT.

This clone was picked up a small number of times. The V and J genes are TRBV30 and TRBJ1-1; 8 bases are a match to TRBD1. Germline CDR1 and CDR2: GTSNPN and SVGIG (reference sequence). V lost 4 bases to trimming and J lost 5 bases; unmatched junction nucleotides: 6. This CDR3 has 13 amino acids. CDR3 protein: CAWNQGARTEAFF. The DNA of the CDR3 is TGTGCCTGGAACCAGGGGGCCCGTACTGAAGCTTTCTTT.

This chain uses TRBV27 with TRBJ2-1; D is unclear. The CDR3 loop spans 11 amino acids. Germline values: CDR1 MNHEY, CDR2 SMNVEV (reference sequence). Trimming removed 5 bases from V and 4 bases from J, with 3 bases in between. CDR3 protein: CASSRYNEQFF. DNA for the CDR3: TGTGCCAGCAGTCGGTACAATGAGCAGTTCTTC.

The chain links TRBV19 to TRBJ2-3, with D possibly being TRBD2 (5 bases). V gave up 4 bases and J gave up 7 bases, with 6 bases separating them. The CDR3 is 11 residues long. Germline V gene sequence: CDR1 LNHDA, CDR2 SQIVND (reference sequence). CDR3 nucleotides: TGTGCCAGTAGTAAGGACTATACGCAGTATTTT. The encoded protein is CASSKDYTQYF.

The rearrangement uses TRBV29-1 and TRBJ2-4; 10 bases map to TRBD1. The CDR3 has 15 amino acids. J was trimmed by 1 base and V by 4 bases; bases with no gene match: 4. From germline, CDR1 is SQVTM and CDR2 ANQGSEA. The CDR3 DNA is TGCAGCGTTGCCCCGGGACAGGGGGCCAAAAACATTCAGTACTTC. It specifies CSVAPGQGAKNIQYF.

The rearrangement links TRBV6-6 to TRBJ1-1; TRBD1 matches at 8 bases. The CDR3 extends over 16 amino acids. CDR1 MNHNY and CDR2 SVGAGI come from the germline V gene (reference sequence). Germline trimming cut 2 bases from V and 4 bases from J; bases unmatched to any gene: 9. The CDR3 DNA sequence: TGTGCCAGCAGTTACAGGGCAGGGGGCGGGAGCACTGAAGCTTTCTTT. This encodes CASSYRAGGGSTEAFF.

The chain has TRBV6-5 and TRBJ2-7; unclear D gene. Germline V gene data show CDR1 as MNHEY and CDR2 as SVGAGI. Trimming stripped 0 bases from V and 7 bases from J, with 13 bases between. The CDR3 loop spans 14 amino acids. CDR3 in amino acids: CASSYSNPGIEQYF. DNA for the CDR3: TGTGCCAGCAGTTACTCGAATCCGGGTATTGAGCAGTACTTC.

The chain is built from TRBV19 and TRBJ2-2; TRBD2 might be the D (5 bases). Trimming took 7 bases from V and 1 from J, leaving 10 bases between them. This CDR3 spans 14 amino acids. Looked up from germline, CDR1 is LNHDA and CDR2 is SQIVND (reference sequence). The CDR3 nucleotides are TGTGCCAGTAAGAGGGAGATGAACACCGGGGAGCTGTTTTTT. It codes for CASKREMNTGELFF. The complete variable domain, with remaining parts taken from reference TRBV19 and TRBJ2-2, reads DGGITQSPKYLFRKEGQNVTLSCEQNLNHDAMYWYRQDPGQGLRLIYYSQIVNDFQKGDIAEGYSVSREKKESFPLTVTSAQKNPTAFYLCASKREMNTGELFFGEGSRLTVL.

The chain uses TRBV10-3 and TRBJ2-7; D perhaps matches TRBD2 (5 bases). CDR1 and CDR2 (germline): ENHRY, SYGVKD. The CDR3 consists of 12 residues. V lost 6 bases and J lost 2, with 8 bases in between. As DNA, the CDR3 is TGTGCCATCAGCCTCGGGGCCTACGAGCAGTACTTC. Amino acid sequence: CAISLGAYEQYF.

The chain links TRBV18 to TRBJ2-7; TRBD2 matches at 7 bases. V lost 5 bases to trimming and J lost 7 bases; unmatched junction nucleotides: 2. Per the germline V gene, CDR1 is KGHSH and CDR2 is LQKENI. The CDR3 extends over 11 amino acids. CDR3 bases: TGTGCCAGCTCAGCCGGGGGGGAGCAGTACTTC. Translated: CASSAGGEQYF.

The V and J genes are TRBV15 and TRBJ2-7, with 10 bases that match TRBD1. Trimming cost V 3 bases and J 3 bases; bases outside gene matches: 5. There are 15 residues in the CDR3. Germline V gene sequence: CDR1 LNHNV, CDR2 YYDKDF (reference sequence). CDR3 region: CATSREDRGLYEQYF. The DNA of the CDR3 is TGTGCCACCAGCAGGGAAGACAGGGGGCTCTACGAGCAGTACTTC.

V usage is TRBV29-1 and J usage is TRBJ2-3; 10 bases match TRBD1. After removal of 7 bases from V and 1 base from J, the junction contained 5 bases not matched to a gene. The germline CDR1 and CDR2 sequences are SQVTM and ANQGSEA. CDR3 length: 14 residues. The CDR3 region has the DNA TGCAGCGGCGCCGGGACAGGGGGCACAGATACGCAGTATTTT. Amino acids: CSGAGTGGTDTQYF.

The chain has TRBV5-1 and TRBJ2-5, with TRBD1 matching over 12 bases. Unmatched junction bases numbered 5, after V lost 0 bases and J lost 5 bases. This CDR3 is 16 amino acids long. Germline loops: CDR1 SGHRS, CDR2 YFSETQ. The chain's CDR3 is CASSLEGTGGRETQYF. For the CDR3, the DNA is TGCGCCAGCAGCTTGGAAGGGACAGGGGGCCGGGAGACCCAGTACTTC.

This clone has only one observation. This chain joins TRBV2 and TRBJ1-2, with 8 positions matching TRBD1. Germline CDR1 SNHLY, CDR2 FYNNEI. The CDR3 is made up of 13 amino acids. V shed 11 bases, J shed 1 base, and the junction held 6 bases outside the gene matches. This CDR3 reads CAGRDRSNYGYTF. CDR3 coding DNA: TGTGCCGGACGGGACAGGAGTAACTATGGCTACACCTTC.

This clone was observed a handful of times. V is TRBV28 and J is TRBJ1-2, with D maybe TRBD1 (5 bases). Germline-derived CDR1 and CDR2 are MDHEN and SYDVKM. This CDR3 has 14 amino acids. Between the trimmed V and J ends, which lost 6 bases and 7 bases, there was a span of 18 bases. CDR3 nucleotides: TGTGCCAGCAGCCCGAGCAGGGTGGTGCTTGGCTACACCTTC. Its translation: CASSPSRVVLGYTF.

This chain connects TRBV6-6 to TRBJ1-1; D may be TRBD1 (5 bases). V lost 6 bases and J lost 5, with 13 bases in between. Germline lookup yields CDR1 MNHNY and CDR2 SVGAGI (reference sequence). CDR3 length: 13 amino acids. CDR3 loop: CASSWSGGTEAFF. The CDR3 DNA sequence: TGTGCCAGCAGCTGGTCGGGGGGGACTGAAGCTTTCTTT.

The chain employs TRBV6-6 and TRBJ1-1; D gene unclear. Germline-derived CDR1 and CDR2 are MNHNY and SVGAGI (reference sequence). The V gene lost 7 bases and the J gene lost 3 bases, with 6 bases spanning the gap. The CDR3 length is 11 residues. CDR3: CASKWDTEAFF. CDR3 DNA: TGTGCCAGCAAGTGGGACACTGAAGCTTTCTTT.

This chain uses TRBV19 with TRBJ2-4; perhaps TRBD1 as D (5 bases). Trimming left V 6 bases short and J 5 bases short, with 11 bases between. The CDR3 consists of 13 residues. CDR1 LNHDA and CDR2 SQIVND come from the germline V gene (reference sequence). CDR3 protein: CASRDRGQNIQYF. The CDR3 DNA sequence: TGTGCCAGTAGAGATAGGGGCCAAAACATTCAGTACTTC.

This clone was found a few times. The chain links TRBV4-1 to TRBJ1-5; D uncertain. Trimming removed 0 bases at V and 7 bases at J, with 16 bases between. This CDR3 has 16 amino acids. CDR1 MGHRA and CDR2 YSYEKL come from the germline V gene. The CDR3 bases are TGCGCCAGCAGCCAAGAAAATACATTCGGGAACCAGCCCCAGCATTTT. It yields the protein CASSQENTFGNQPQHF.

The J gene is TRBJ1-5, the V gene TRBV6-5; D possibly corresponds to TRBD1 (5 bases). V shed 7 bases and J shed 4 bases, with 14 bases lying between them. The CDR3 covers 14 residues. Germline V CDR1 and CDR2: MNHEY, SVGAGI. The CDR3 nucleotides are TGTGCCAGCACCCGGGGGGGGAAGAATCAGCCCCAGCATTTT. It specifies CASTRGGKNQPQHF.

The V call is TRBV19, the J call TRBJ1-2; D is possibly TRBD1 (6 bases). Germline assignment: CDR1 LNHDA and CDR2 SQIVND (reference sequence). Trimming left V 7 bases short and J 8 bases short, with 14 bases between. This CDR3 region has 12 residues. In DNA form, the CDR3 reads TGTGCCAGTACTCATCCGGACAGAGGCTACACCTTC. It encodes CASTHPDRGYTF.

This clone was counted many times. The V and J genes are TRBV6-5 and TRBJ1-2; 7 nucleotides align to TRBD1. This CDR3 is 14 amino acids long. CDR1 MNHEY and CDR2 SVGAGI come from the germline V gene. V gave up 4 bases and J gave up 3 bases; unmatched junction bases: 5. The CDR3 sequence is CASSLGGQDYGYTF. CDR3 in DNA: TGTGCCAGCAGTTTAGGGGGCCAGGACTATGGCTACACCTTC.

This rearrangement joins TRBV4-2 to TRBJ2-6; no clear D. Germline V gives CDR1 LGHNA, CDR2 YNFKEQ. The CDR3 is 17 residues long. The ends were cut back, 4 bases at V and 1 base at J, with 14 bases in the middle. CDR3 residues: CASSPSVAGSGANVLTF. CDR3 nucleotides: TGTGCCAGCAGCCCTTCCGTCGCCGGATCTGGGGCCAACGTCCTGACTTTC.

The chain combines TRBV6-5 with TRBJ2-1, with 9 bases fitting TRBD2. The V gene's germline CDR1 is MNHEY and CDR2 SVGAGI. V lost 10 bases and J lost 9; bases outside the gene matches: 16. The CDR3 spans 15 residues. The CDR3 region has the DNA TGTGCCACCCTTCGGTTGGGCGGGGGGGCAGGTGAGCAGTTCTTC. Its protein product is CATLRLGGGAGEQFF.

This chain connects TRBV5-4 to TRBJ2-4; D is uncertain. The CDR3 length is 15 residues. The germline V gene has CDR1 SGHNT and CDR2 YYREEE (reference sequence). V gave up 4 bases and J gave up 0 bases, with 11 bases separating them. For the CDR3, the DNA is TGTGCCAGCAGCCGTTCAGACGGAGCCAAAAACATTCAGTACTTC. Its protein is CASSRSDGAKNIQYF. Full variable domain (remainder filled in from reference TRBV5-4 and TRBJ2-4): ETGVTQSPTHLIKTRGQQVTLRCSSQSGHNTVSWYQQALGQGPQFIFQYYREEENGRGNFPPRFSGLQFPNYSSELNVNALELDDSALYLCASSRSDGAKNIQYFGAGTRLSVL.